A selection of T cell receptor beta chains follows, all from one sample in a study of shared T cell receptors in the human thymus. Clones were read by immunoSEQ multiplex PCR, and TCRdb kept only the in-frame ones, dropping some. Of some 760,000 clones in the sample, roughly 85% were seen once. This sample was also put to use in a study of human thymus T cells.

What was sequenced was thymocytes. The receptors were sampled from a girl under three years old with a congenital heart defect. The CDR3 runs from the conserved cysteine through the conserved F or W. Fields, in order: V gene, D gene, J gene, clone size, CDR3 DNA, CDR3 protein. The D gene is left open where the match is weak. Some rows have no size entry. The others give once, few or many, or a class for an expanded clone.

v_call: TRBV19; d_call: .; j_call: TRBJ1-5; clone_size: .; cdr3_nt: TGTGCCAGTAGTATAGATGCAGGGCGGAGAGGCAATCAGCCCCAGCATTTT; cdr3_aa: CASSIDAGRRGNQPQHF
v_call: TRBV30; d_call: TRBD2; j_call: TRBJ2-3; clone_size: .; cdr3_nt: TGTGCCTGGACCGGACTAGATGCTAGCACAGATACGCAGTATTTT; cdr3_aa: CAWTGLDASTDTQYF
v_call: TRBV2; d_call: TRBD2; j_call: TRBJ2-5; clone_size: .; cdr3_nt: TGTGCCAGCAGTGGGGGAAGACTAGCGGGGGCAGAGACCCAGTACTTC; cdr3_aa: CASSGGRLAGAETQYF
v_call: TRBV11-2; d_call: TRBD2; j_call: TRBJ2-7; clone_size: .; cdr3_nt: TGTGCCAGCAGCTTAGGCGGGGGGCCCTCCTACGAGCAGTACTTC; cdr3_aa: CASSLGGGPSYEQYF
v_call: TRBV27; d_call: .; j_call: TRBJ2-2; clone_size: .; cdr3_nt: TGTGCCAGCAGTTCAGGTACCGGGGAGCTGTTTTTT; cdr3_aa: CASSSGTGELFF
v_call: TRBV7-6; d_call: TRBD1; j_call: TRBJ2-7; clone_size: .; cdr3_nt: TGTGCCAGCAGCTTAGCCGGGACAGGGCAATCCTACGAGCAGTACTTC; cdr3_aa: CASSLAGTGQSYEQYF
v_call: TRBV25-1; d_call: .; j_call: TRBJ2-3; clone_size: .; cdr3_nt: TGTGCCAGCAGGGGCGGGGGCTTCACAGATACGCAGTATTTT; cdr3_aa: CASRGGGFTDTQYF
v_call: TRBV9; d_call: .; j_call: TRBJ1-6; clone_size: .; cdr3_nt: TGTGCCAGCAGCGACGGGGGTAATTCACCCCTCCACTTT; cdr3_aa: CASSDGGNSPLHF
v_call: TRBV30; d_call: .; j_call: TRBJ1-1; clone_size: .; cdr3_nt: TGTGCCTGGAGCCTCGAGCAGGGGCGCTGGACTGAAGCTTTCTTT; cdr3_aa: CAWSLEQGRWTEAFF
v_call: TRBV15; d_call: .; j_call: TRBJ2-4; clone_size: .; cdr3_nt: TGTGCCACCAGCAGGGACTTAGCCAAAAACATTCAGTACTTC; cdr3_aa: CATSRDLAKNIQYF
v_call: TRBV7-9; d_call: .; j_call: TRBJ1-6; clone_size: .; cdr3_nt: TGTGCCAGCAGCTTAAAGTCAGACTATAATTCACCCCTCCACTTT; cdr3_aa: CASSLKSDYNSPLHF
v_call: TRBV5-1; d_call: TRBD1; j_call: TRBJ1-2; clone_size: .; cdr3_nt: TGCGCCAGCAGCTATGAATTGCGGGACAGGCCTTCCAACGACTATGGCTACACCTTC; cdr3_aa: CASSYELRDRPSNDYGYTF
v_call: TRBV10-3; d_call: TRBD2; j_call: TRBJ2-3; clone_size: few; cdr3_nt: TGTGCCATCAGTCCCGGGACTAGCGGGGGAGAAGGTACAGATACGCAGTATTTT; cdr3_aa: CAISPGTSGGEGTDTQYF
v_call: TRBV15; d_call: .; j_call: TRBJ1-2; clone_size: .; cdr3_nt: TGTGCCACCAGCACAGAGAGATACGTGGGCTACACCTTC; cdr3_aa: CATSTERYVGYTF
v_call: TRBV6-5; d_call: .; j_call: TRBJ1-3; clone_size: .; cdr3_nt: TGTGCCAGCAGTGTTCGATCGGTTGGAAACACCATATATTTT; cdr3_aa: CASSVRSVGNTIYF
v_call: TRBV27; d_call: TRBD1; j_call: TRBJ1-2; clone_size: once; cdr3_nt: TGTGCCAGCAGTTTATCTGTCGCGGGGACAGCCGATTTAGCTAACTATGGCTACACCTTC; cdr3_aa: CASSLSVAGTADLANYGYTF
v_call: TRBV27; d_call: TRBD1; j_call: TRBJ2-3; clone_size: .; cdr3_nt: TGTGCCAGCAGTCCGGGGACAGGCACAGATACGCAGTATTTT; cdr3_aa: CASSPGTGTDTQYF
v_call: TRBV28; d_call: TRBD1; j_call: TRBJ1-5; clone_size: .; cdr3_nt: TGTGCCAGCAGTTCCGACAGGGAACGGCATTTT; cdr3_aa: CASSSDRERHF
v_call: TRBV5-1; d_call: .; j_call: TRBJ1-2; clone_size: .; cdr3_nt: TGCGCCAGCAGTCAGGGTGCCTTCTATGGCTACACCTTC; cdr3_aa: CASSQGAFYGYTF
v_call: TRBV6-6; d_call: .; j_call: TRBJ1-1; clone_size: .; cdr3_nt: TGTGCCAGCAGTTACAATGGACTTGGTGAAGCTTTCTTT; cdr3_aa: CASSYNGLGEAFF
v_call: TRBV25-1; d_call: .; j_call: TRBJ1-2; clone_size: .; cdr3_nt: TGTGCCAGCAGTGATCCGACAGGAATAGGCAACTATGGCTACACCTTC; cdr3_aa: CASSDPTGIGNYGYTF
v_call: TRBV5-1; d_call: TRBD1; j_call: TRBJ1-3; clone_size: .; cdr3_nt: TGCGCCAGCAGCCTACAGGGGCCAGGAAACACCATATATTTT; cdr3_aa: CASSLQGPGNTIYF
v_call: TRBV7-8; d_call: .; j_call: TRBJ2-7; clone_size: few; cdr3_nt: TGTGCCAGCAGCTTACTAGCAGTTCCAACCTACGAGCAGTACTTC; cdr3_aa: CASSLLAVPTYEQYF
v_call: TRBV27; d_call: .; j_call: TRBJ2-7; clone_size: .; cdr3_nt: TGTGCCAGCAGTTTAGACGGGGACTACGAGCAGTACTTC; cdr3_aa: CASSLDGDYEQYF
v_call: TRBV27; d_call: .; j_call: TRBJ1-1; clone_size: .; cdr3_nt: TGTGCCAGCAGTTTATTCGGGGGGCAGGGCGCTGAAGCTTTCTTT; cdr3_aa: CASSLFGGQGAEAFF
v_call: TRBV7-2; d_call: TRBD2; j_call: TRBJ2-7; clone_size: .; cdr3_nt: TGTGCCAGCAGCTTTGGGACTACCCCCTACGAGCAGTACTTC; cdr3_aa: CASSFGTTPYEQYF
v_call: TRBV25-1; d_call: .; j_call: TRBJ1-4; clone_size: .; cdr3_nt: TGTGCCACCCACAACAGAGAAAAACTGTTTTTT; cdr3_aa: CATHNREKLFF
v_call: TRBV5-6; d_call: .; j_call: TRBJ1-2; clone_size: few; cdr3_nt: TGTGCCAGCAGCTCCACGACCACCCGACAGGCCGGCGGGCTCTATGGCTACACCTTC; cdr3_aa: CASSSTTTRQAGGLYGYTF
v_call: TRBV10-2; d_call: TRBD1; j_call: TRBJ2-5; clone_size: .; cdr3_nt: TGCGCCAGCGGGAATAGCGGACAGGGTAGGGAGACCCAGTACTTC; cdr3_aa: CASGNSGQGRETQYF
v_call: TRBV4-1; d_call: .; j_call: TRBJ2-1; clone_size: once; cdr3_nt: TGCGCCAGCAGCCAAGTGGGCGAGCAGTTCTTC; cdr3_aa: CASSQVGEQFF
v_call: TRBV5-4; d_call: .; j_call: TRBJ1-3; clone_size: .; cdr3_nt: TGTGCCAGCAACAATAACCCGGGTACCGGAAACACCATATATTTT; cdr3_aa: CASNNNPGTGNTIYF
v_call: TRBV10-1; d_call: TRBD1; j_call: TRBJ1-4; clone_size: .; cdr3_nt: TGCGCCAGCAGTGAAGGACTGGACAGGGGAGGAGAAAAACTGTTTTTT; cdr3_aa: CASSEGLDRGGEKLFF
v_call: TRBV5-1; d_call: TRBD1; j_call: TRBJ1-4; clone_size: .; cdr3_nt: TGCGCCAGCAGCTTGGGAGTGGGACAGGTCTATGAAAAACTGTTTTTT; cdr3_aa: CASSLGVGQVYEKLFF
v_call: TRBV5-4; d_call: .; j_call: TRBJ2-7; clone_size: .; cdr3_nt: TGTGCCAGCAGCTCCCCTAACTACGAGCAGTACTTC; cdr3_aa: CASSSPNYEQYF
v_call: TRBV10-3; d_call: .; j_call: TRBJ1-2; clone_size: .; cdr3_nt: TGTGCCATCAGTGTGGGGCCAGATGGCTATGGCTACACCTTC; cdr3_aa: CAISVGPDGYGYTF
v_call: TRBV27; d_call: .; j_call: TRBJ2-7; clone_size: .; cdr3_nt: TGTGCCAGCAGTCCACGCGGGAACTCCTACGAGCAGTACTTC; cdr3_aa: CASSPRGNSYEQYF
v_call: TRBV18; d_call: TRBD1; j_call: TRBJ2-4; clone_size: .; cdr3_nt: TGTGCCAGCTCACCACCGGGACAGGGGGCCTTTGAAGAAAACATTCAGTACTTC; cdr3_aa: CASSPPGQGAFEENIQYF
v_call: TRBV7-6; d_call: .; j_call: TRBJ2-7; clone_size: once; cdr3_nt: TGTGCCAGCAGCCCCCTGAGGGTCCTCAACCTCTACGAGCAGTACTTC; cdr3_aa: CASSPLRVLNLYEQYF
v_call: TRBV27; d_call: .; j_call: TRBJ1-1; clone_size: .; cdr3_nt: TGTGCCAGCATGGCAGTACGGGGGACGACTGAAGCTTTCTTT; cdr3_aa: CASMAVRGTTEAFF
v_call: TRBV7-6; d_call: .; j_call: TRBJ2-7; clone_size: .; cdr3_nt: TGTGCCAGCAGCTTAGACCAGTACGAGCAGTACTTC; cdr3_aa: CASSLDQYEQYF
v_call: TRBV9; d_call: .; j_call: TRBJ1-1; clone_size: .; cdr3_nt: TGTGCCAGCAGCGTAGTTTTTGAGGGCACCATGAACACTGAAGCTTTCTTT; cdr3_aa: CASSVVFEGTMNTEAFF
v_call: TRBV19; d_call: .; j_call: TRBJ1-1; clone_size: .; cdr3_nt: TGTGCCAGTAGTATAGAGGGAGCCGCGCGGCGGAACACTGAAGCTTTCTTT; cdr3_aa: CASSIEGAARRNTEAFF
v_call: TRBV15; d_call: TRBD2; j_call: TRBJ2-5; clone_size: .; cdr3_nt: TGTGCCACCAGCAGAGTTCGAGCGGGAAAAGAGACCCAGTACTTC; cdr3_aa: CATSRVRAGKETQYF
v_call: TRBV28; d_call: .; j_call: TRBJ2-3; clone_size: .; cdr3_nt: TGTGCCAGCAGTTTCACTACCCGGGTCGCAGATACGCAGTATTTT; cdr3_aa: CASSFTTRVADTQYF
v_call: TRBV27; d_call: TRBD1; j_call: TRBJ1-6; clone_size: once; cdr3_nt: TGTGCCAGCAGTTTATCGCGAACCCCGACAGGGGTGAATTCACCCCTCCACTTT; cdr3_aa: CASSLSRTPTGVNSPLHF
v_call: TRBV18; d_call: .; j_call: TRBJ1-1; clone_size: .; cdr3_nt: TGTGCCAGCTCACCTGAGGGAAACACTGAAGCTTTCTTT; cdr3_aa: CASSPEGNTEAFF